Given below is one T cell receptor (beta chain) in context. The antigen is not known. These data belong to a study of T cell responses to AZD1222 COVID-19 vaccine. Overall study context: Second-dose timings of about 4 or about 12 weeks were pooled. General study findings and limits: Clonal diversity was possibly underestimated, and white British individuals and females predominated among donors. Regions left unmutated in variants are reportedly the target of nearly half of spike-specific TCRs.

Trimming took off 3 bases at V and 7 bases at J, with 16 bases between the two ends. Germline lookup yields CDR1 SGHDT and CDR2 YYEEEE. CDR3 length equals 14 residues. Measured with immunoSEQ multiplex PCR; TCRdb has only the in-frame clones, and not every one. The sample yields about 140,000 clones, around 93% seen once. The rearrangement uses TRBV5-6 and TRBJ1-1; D may be TRBD1 (5 bases). The source material was peripheral blood, sampled on day 0 of AZD1222 vaccination. This receptor was taken from an adult in good health. The CDR3 coding sequence is TGTGCCAGCAGCTCAATGACAGAAACGGTTGAAGCTTTCTTT. Translating it yields CASSSMTETVEAFF.